What follows are 20 T cell receptor beta chains derived from one specimen sequenced in a study of CD8 T cells in ankylosing spondylitis. Using its own MiXCR run on the 5' RACE reads, TCRdb lists one record per CDR3 protein. In the table there are some 250,000 distinct CDR3 sequences, roughly a quarter of which are singletons. The sequencing sample was made of blood, either unsorted or a sorted T cell fraction (not recorded which). The receptors here all came from a male donor with ankylosing spondylitis or in good health (not recorded which).

Remarks on this clonotype: A much more abundant neighbour one base away suggests this may be a read error. The CDR3 is CARSLEGFSYEQYF. CDR3 bases: TGCGCCAGAAGCTTGGAGGGGTTTTCCTACGAGCAGTACTTC. The rearrangement links TRBV5-1 to TRBJ2-7, with D tentatively TRBD2 (6 bases). This CDR3 region has 14 residues. CDR1 and CDR2 from the germline V gene are SGHRS and YFSETQ.

This clonotype was observed a handful of times. This rearrangement joins TRBV10-1 to TRBJ2-3, with TRBD2 matching over 7 bases. The CDR3 contains 14 residues. Trimming cost V 8 bases and J 5 bases; bases outside gene matches: 10. Germline loops: CDR1 WNHNN, CDR2 SYGVQD (reference sequence). The CDR3, as DNA: TGCGCCAGCGCGGGGGAGTGGGTGGGAGATACGCAGTATTTT. Translated: CASAGEWVGDTQYF.

In this sample, this clonotype turned up a few times. The chain uses TRBV20-1 and TRBJ2-1, with TRBD2 matching 7 bases. This CDR3 contains 15 residues. Losses at the gene ends were 5 bases for V and 1 base for J; bases not matched to a gene: 8. Germline assignment: CDR1 DFQATT and CDR2 SNEGSKA (reference sequence). The CDR3 nucleotides read TGCAGTGCTTCCCGCCCGGGGGGTTCCTACAATGAGCAGTTCTTC. It yields the protein CSASRPGGSYNEQFF.

This clonotype was detected many times. V is TRBV9 and J is TRBJ2-3, with unresolved D. V dropped 0 bases and J dropped 6 bases, with 14 bases sitting between them. The CDR3 length is 15 residues. Per germline, CDR1 SGDLS and CDR2 YYNGEE. The CDR3 DNA follows: TGTGCCAGCAGCGTAGGGGGTAGAACCGGGGATACGCAGTATTTT. This gives the protein CASSVGGRTGDTQYF. Full variable domain (missing parts from reference TRBV9 and TRBJ2-3): DSGVTQTPKHLITATGQRVTLRCSPRSGDLSVYWYQQSLDQGLQFLIQYYNGEERAKGNILERFSAQQFPDLHSELNLSSLELGDSALYFCASSVGGRTGDTQYFGPGTRLTVL.

V is TRBV29-1 and J is TRBJ2-7, with D perhaps matching TRBD2 (5 bases). CDR1 is SQVTM and CDR2 is ANQGSEA in the germline V gene. V shed 6 bases and J shed 2 bases, with 14 bases lying between them. The CDR3 is 13 residues long. In DNA form, the CDR3 reads TGCAGCGTAGCGGCGCAACCACCCTACGAGCAGTACTTC. This codes for CSVAAQPPYEQYF.

This chain uses TRBV12-3 or TRBV12-4 with TRBJ2-1, with TRBD2 matching 8 bases. The ends lost 7 bases at V and 12 bases at J; junction bases unmatched: 8. This CDR3 contains 12 residues. The CDR3 sequence: CASTLGLAGQFF. DNA of the CDR3: TGTGCCAGCACTCTAGGACTAGCTGGGCAGTTCTTC.

The genes are TRBV15 and TRBJ2-3; no firm D call. Germline V CDR1 and CDR2: LNHNV, YYDKDF (reference sequence). This CDR3 has 13 residues. The V and J ends lost 0 bases and 11 bases respectively, with 12 bases between them. CDR3 sequence reads: CATSRDSPWGQYF. Written as DNA, the CDR3 is TGTGCCACCAGCAGAGATAGTCCTTGGGGGCAGTATTTT.

The rearrangement joins TRBV24-1 to TRBJ2-2; 7 nucleotides align to TRBD2. Germline CDR1 KGHDR, CDR2 SFDVKD. The CDR3 runs to 17 residues. V was clipped by 4 bases and J by 4 bases; unmatched bases: 11. Here the CDR3 reads CATSDLTLAAITGELFF. The CDR3, as DNA: TGTGCCACCAGTGACCTTACCCTAGCGGCTATCACCGGGGAGCTGTTTTTT.

The V gene is TRBV10-1, the J gene TRBJ2-2; D remains ambiguous. Germline assignment: CDR1 WNHNN and CDR2 SYGVQD (reference sequence). This CDR3 is built from 13 residues. V was shortened by 5 bases and J by 3 bases, with 7 bases between the two germline ends. CDR3: CASSTLYTGELFF. The CDR3 region has the DNA TGCGCCAGCAGTACGCTATACACCGGGGAGCTGTTTTTT.

In its sample, this clonotype was seen many times. The chain combines TRBV20-1 with TRBJ2-3, with D tentatively TRBD1 or TRBD2 (5 bases each). This CDR3 contains 16 residues. The germline CDR1 and CDR2 sequences are DFQATT and SNEGSKA (reference sequence). Trimming removed 6 bases at V and 1 base at J, with 20 bases between. CDR3: CSAHGARRSRTDTQYF. CDR3 bases: TGCAGTGCCCACGGGGCCAGGCGATCCCGCACAGATACGCAGTATTTT.

This clonotype was recorded at least ten times. J is TRBJ2-2 and V is TRBV5-1, with 11 nucleotides matching TRBD2. This CDR3 spans 18 amino acids. Germline V lookup: CDR1 SGHRS, CDR2 YFSETQ. The V gene end was trimmed by 2 bases and the J gene end by 4 bases; junction bases not matched to a gene: 10. The CDR3 DNA is TGCGCCAGCAGCTTTGGGACTAGCGGCGTGACTGGCACCGGGGAGCTGTTTTTT. Translating it yields CASSFGTSGVTGTGELFF.

This clonotype was recorded a few times. The rearrangement links TRBV20-1 to TRBJ2-5; 12 positions agree with TRBD2. The CDR3 runs 15 residues. Trimming removed 5 bases from V and 5 bases from J; junction bases left unmatched: 9. Germline V gene lookup returns CDR1 DFQATT and CDR2 SNEGSKA (reference sequence). CDR3 DNA: TGCAGTGCTGAGTCTAGCGGGGGGGCGGATGAGACCCAGTACTTC. As protein: CSAESSGGADETQYF.

This clonotype was seen at least ten times. V and J are TRBV29-1 and TRBJ2-2, with a weak D call TRBD2 (6 bases). V dropped 5 bases and J dropped 0 bases, with 13 bases sitting between them. CDR1 is SQVTM and CDR2 is ANQGSEA in the germline V gene. The CDR3 runs to 15 residues. CDR3 amino acids: CSVRAGPSNTGELFF. CDR3 nucleotides: TGCAGCGTTAGGGCGGGGCCTTCGAACACCGGGGAGCTGTTTTTT.

This clonotype was detected ten times or more. This chain links TRBV20-1 with TRBJ1-1; tentatively, D is TRBD1 (5 bases). Germline CDR1 DFQATT, CDR2 SNEGSKA (reference sequence). Trimming shortened V by 6 bases and J by 5 bases, and 16 bases separated the two germline ends. CDR3 length: 13 residues. The CDR3, as DNA: TGCAGTGCCGCGTGGGGGGGAGGTACTGAAGCTTTCTTT. Protein sequence: CSAAWGGGTEAFF.

The J gene is TRBJ1-2, the V gene TRBV29-1; D is undetermined. The CDR3 is made up of 14 amino acids. V was pared by 0 bases and J by 0 bases, with 8 bases between. Germline V CDR1 and CDR2: SQVTM, ANQGSEA. The CDR3 here is CSVEDEQTNYGYTF. DNA for the CDR3: TGCAGCGTTGAAGACGAACAGACTAACTATGGCTACACCTTC.

The chain couples TRBV10-3 to TRBJ2-4; 8 bases match TRBD1. This CDR3 has 18 amino acids. The junction had 13 bases not matched to a gene; V was cut back by 6 bases and J by 0 bases. Per germline, CDR1 ENHRY and CDR2 SYGVKD. For the CDR3, the DNA is TGTGCCATCAGGCTTGGGACAGGCGGATTTCTAGCCAAAAACATTCAGTACTTC. Protein sequence: CAIRLGTGGFLAKNIQYF.

This clonotype was seen at least ten times. V and J are TRBV20-1 and TRBJ2-7; D remains ambiguous. This CDR3 contains 13 residues. V was trimmed by 0 bases and J by 7 bases, leaving 13 bases between them. Looked up from germline, CDR1 is DFQATT and CDR2 is SNEGSKA (reference sequence). CDR3 sequence reads: CSARDPLAPEQYF. The CDR3 DNA is TGCAGTGCTAGAGATCCTTTGGCCCCGGAGCAGTACTTC.

In this sample, this clonotype turned up a few times. The CDR3 loop reads CASSTGELFF. The CDR3 DNA sequence: TGCGCCAGCAGTACCGGGGAGCTGTTTTTT. This sequence joins TRBV10-1 and TRBJ2-2, with D unresolved. The CDR3 sequence is 10 residues long. Per the germline V gene, CDR1 is WNHNN and CDR2 is SYGVQD (reference sequence). Trimming cost V 5 bases and J 5 bases, with 0 bases left between them.

This clonotype came up many times. V is TRBV29-1 and J is TRBJ2-1, with unresolved D. The germline V and J ends were trimmed by 4 bases and 7 bases, with 5 bases remaining between them. The CDR3 is 10 amino acids. In germline, CDR1 is SQVTM, CDR2 ANQGSEA. The CDR3 region has the DNA TGCAGCGTTGTACGAAATGAGCAGTTCTTC. Protein: CSVVRNEQFF.

V is TRBV12-3 or TRBV12-4 and J is TRBJ1-1; D unresolved. Between the trimmed V and J ends, which lost 3 bases and 11 bases, there was a span of 16 bases. The CDR3 has 13 residues. The CDR3 sequence is CASSFSIIPLAFF. The DNA for the CDR3 is TGTGCCAGCAGTTTCAGTATTATACCCCTGGCTTTCTTT.